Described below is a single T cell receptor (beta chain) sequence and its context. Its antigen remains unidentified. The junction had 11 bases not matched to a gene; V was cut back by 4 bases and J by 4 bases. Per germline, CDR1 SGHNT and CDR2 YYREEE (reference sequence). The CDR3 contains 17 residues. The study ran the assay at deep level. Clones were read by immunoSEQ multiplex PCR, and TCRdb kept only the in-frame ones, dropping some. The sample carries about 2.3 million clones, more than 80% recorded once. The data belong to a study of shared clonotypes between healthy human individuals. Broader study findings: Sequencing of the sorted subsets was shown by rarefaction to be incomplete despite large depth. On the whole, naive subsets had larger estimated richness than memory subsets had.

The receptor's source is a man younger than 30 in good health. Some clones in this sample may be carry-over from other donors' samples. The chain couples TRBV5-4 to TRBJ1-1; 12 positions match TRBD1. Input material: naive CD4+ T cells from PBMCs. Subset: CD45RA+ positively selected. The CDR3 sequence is CASSPGQGALQSTEAFF. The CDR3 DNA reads TGTGCCAGCAGCCCGGGACAGGGGGCACTTCAGAGCACTGAAGCTTTCTTT.